The sequence of this TCR beta chain was determined in a study of cytomegalovirus exposure and HLA in healthy donors. The primer mix had 60 Vbeta and 13 Jbeta primers. As originally analysed: About 9.9 million of the 60 million to 90 million unique TCR beta chains counted in a later analysis were shared. Assay: immunoSEQ multiplex PCR; the TCRdb copy retains only in-frame clones and omits some. That table gives V, J and clone size, and the DNA gave D and trimming. The sample includes over 75,000 clones, 84% seen only once; the top ten take 2.4%. This clone was recorded once. The receptor's source is a woman aged 50 to 60 in good health and CMV-seronegative. Sample: PBMCs.

CDR3 nucleotide sequence: TGCGCCAGCAGCCGCCAACCCCGACAGGGCGCCAACACCGGGGAGCTGTTTTTT. Translating gives CASSRQPRQGANTGELFF. This chain uses TRBV4-1 with TRBJ2-2; 7 nucleotides line up with TRBD1. The CDR3 is made up of 18 amino acids. Per the germline V gene, CDR1 is MGHRA and CDR2 is YSYEKL. J lost 2 bases, V lost 4 bases, and 13 bases had no gene match.